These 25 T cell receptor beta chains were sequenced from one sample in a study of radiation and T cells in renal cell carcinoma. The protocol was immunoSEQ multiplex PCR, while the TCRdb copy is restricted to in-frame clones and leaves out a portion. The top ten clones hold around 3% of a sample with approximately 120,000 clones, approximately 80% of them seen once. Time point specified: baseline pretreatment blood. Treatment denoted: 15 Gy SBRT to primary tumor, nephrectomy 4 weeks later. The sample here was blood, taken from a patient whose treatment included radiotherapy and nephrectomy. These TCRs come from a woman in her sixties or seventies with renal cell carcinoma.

CDR3 sequence (DNA): TGTGCCAGCAGCTTAGCCCTGGGGGGCATGAGCACAGATACGCAGTATTTT. This encodes CASSLALGGMSTDTQYF. The chain recombines TRBV7-2 with TRBJ2-3; D assignment may be TRBD1 or TRBD2 (6 bases each). The V end lost 0 bases, the J end lost 0 bases, and 13 bases lay between the germline ends. CDR3 length equals 17 residues. In germline, CDR1 is SGHTA, CDR2 FQGNSA. The full variable domain, completed using reference TRBV7-2 and TRBJ2-3, is GAGVSQSPSNKVTEKGKDVELRCDPISGHTALYWYRQSLGQGLEFLIYFQGNSAPDKSGLPSDRFSAERTGGSVSTLTIQRTQQEDSAVYLCASSLALGGMSTDTQYFGPGTRLTVL.

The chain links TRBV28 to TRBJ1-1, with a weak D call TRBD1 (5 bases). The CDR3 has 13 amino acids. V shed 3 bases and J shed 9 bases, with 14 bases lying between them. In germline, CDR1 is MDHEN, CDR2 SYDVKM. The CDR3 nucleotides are TGTGCCAGCAGTTTCAGGGATAGAGCCCAAGCTTTCTTT. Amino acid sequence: CASSFRDRAQAFF.

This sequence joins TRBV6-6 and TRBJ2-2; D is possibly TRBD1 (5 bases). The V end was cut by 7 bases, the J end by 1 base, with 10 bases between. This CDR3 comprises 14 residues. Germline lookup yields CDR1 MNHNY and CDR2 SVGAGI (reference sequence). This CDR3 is CASILTGNTGELFF. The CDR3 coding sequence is TGTGCCAGCATTTTAACAGGGAACACCGGGGAGCTGTTTTTT.

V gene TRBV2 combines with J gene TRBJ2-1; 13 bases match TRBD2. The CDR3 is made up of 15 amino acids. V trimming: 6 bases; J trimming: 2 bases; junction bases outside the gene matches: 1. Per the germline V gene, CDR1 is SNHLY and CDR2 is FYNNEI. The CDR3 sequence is CASRGLAGPYNEQFF. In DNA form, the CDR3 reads TGTGCCAGCAGGGGACTAGCGGGGCCCTACAATGAGCAGTTCTTC.

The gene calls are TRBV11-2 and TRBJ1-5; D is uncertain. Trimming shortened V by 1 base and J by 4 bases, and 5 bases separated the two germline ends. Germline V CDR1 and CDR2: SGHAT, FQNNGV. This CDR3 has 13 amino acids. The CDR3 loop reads CASSLASNQPQHF. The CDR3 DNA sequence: TGTGCCAGCAGCTTAGCTTCAAATCAGCCCCAGCATTTT.

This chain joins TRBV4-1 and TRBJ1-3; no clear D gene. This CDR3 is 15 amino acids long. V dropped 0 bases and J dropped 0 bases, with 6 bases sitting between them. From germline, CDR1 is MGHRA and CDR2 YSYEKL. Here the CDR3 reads CASSQEPVSGNTIYF. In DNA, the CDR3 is TGCGCCAGCAGCCAAGAGCCGGTCTCTGGAAACACCATATATTTT.

CDR3 in amino acids: CASSVGQGSEQYF. The CDR3 nucleotides read TGTGCCAGCAGCGTAGGACAGGGGAGCGAGCAGTACTTC. The chain uses TRBV9 and TRBJ2-7, with 8 bases identical to TRBD1. Trimming at V came to 0 bases and at J to 6 bases, leaving 2 bases not matched to a gene. This CDR3 region has 13 residues. Germline V gene data show CDR1 as SGDLS and CDR2 as YYNGEE.

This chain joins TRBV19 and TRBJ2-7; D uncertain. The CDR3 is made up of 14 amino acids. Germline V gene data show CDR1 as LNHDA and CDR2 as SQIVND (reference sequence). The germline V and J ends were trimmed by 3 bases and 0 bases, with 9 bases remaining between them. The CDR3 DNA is TGTGCCAGTAGTATTACGGGCAGCTCCTACGAGCAGTACTTC. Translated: CASSITGSSYEQYF.

The CDR3 protein is CASSPSGAYGYTF. The CDR3 coding sequence is TGTGCCAGCAGTCCTTCCGGGGCGTATGGCTACACCTTC. V is TRBV7-2 and J is TRBJ1-2; maybe TRBD1 (5 bases). The CDR3 contains 13 residues. Trimming stripped 6 bases from V and 5 bases from J, with 13 bases between. Germline V lookup: CDR1 SGHTA, CDR2 FQGNSA. The full variable domain, its missing parts supplied by reference TRBV7-2 and TRBJ1-2, is GAGVSQSPSNKVTEKGKDVELRCDPISGHTALYWYRQSLGQGLEFLIYFQGNSAPDKSGLPSDRFSAERTGGSVSTLTIQRTQQEDSAVYLCASSPSGAYGYTFGSGTRLTVV.

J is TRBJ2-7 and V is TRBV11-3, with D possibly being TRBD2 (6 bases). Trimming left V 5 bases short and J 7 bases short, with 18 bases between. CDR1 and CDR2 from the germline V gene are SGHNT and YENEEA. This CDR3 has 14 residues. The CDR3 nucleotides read TGTGCCAGCAGCAAAGATCCGGGCGCGGGGGAGCAGTACTTC. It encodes CASSKDPGAGEQYF.

The CDR3 nucleotides are TGTGCCAGCAGCTTAGTGGGAGTACGGGAAAAACTGTTTTTT. Translating it yields CASSLVGVREKLFF. V and J are TRBV7-8 and TRBJ1-4; D is unresolved. CDR3 size: 14 residues. Germline CDR1 and CDR2: SGHVS and FQNEAQ. The V end was cut by 1 base, the J end by 8 bases, with 11 bases between. Supplemented by reference TRBV7-8 and TRBJ1-4, the full variable domain reads GAGVSQSPRYKVAKRGQDVALRCDPISGHVSLFWYQQALGQGPEFLTYFQNEAQLDKSGLPSDRFFAERPEGSVSTLKIQRTQQEDSAVYLCASSLVGVREKLFFGSGTQLSVL.

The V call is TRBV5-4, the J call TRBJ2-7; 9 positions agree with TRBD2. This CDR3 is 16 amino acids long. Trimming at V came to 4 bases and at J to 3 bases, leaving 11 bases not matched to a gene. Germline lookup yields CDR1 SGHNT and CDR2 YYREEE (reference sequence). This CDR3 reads CASSPGLAGSYYEQYF. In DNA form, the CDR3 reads TGTGCCAGCAGCCCCGGGCTAGCGGGGAGTTACTACGAGCAGTACTTC.

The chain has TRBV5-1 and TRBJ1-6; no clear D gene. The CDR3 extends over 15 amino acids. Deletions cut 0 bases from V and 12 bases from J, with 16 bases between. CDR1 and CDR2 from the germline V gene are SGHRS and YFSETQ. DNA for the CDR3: TGCGCCAGCAGCTTGGACGGACCGGGAGAGAGACCCCTCCACTTT. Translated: CASSLDGPGERPLHF.

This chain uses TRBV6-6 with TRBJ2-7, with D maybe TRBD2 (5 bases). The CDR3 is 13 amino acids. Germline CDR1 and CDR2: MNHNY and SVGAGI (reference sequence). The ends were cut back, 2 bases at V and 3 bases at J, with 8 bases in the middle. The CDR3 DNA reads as TGTGCCAGCAGTTACGGGAGTGACTACGAGCAGTACTTC. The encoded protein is CASSYGSDYEQYF.

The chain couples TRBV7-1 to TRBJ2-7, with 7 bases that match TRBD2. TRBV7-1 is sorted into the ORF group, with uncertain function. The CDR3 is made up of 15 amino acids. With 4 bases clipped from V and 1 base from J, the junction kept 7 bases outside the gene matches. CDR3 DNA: TGTGCCAGCAGCTTAGCGGGCTTAACTTCCTACGAGCAGTACTTC. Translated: CASSLAGLTSYEQYF.

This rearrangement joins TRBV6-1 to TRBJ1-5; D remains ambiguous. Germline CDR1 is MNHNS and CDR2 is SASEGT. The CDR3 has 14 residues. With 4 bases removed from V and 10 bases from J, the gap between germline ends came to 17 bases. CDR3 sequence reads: CASSGFGHSDPQHF. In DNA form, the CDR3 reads TGTGCCAGCAGTGGTTTTGGTCACTCGGACCCCCAGCATTTT.

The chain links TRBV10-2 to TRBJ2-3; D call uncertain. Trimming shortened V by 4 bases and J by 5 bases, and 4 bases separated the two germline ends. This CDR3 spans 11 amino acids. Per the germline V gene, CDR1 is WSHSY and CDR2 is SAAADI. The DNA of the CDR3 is TGCGCCAGCAGTGTAGGAGATACGCAGTATTTT. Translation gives CASSVGDTQYF.

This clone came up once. CDR3 sequence reads: CASSFDRIIDTQYF. In nucleotides, the CDR3 is TGTGCCAGCAGCTTTGACAGGATCATAGATACGCAGTATTTT. The chain couples TRBV7-8 to TRBJ2-3; maybe TRBD1 (6 bases). Trimming removed 3 bases at V and 5 bases at J, with 12 bases between. Germline CDR1 reads SGHVS; CDR2 reads FQNEAQ. CDR3 size: 14 residues.

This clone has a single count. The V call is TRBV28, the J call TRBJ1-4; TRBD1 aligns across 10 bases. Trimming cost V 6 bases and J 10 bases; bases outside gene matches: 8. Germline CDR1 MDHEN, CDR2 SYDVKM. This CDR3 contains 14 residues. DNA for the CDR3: TGTGCCAGCAGAACGGGACAGGGGTGGGGAAAACTGTTTTTT. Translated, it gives CASRTGQGWGKLFF.

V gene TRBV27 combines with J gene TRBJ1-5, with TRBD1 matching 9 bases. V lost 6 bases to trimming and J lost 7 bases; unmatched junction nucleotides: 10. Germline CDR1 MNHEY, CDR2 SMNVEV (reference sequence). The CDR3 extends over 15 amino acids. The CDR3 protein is CASSTGTGTFQPQHF. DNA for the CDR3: TGTGCCAGCAGCACCGGGACAGGGACGTTCCAGCCCCAGCATTTT.

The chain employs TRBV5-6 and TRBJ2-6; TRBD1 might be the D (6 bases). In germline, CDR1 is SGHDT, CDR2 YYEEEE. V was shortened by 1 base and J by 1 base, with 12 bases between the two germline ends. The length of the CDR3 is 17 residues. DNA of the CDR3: TGTGCCAGCAGCTTGCTCAGGGGCGCTTCTGGGGCCAACGTCCTGACTTTC. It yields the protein CASSLLRGASGANVLTF.

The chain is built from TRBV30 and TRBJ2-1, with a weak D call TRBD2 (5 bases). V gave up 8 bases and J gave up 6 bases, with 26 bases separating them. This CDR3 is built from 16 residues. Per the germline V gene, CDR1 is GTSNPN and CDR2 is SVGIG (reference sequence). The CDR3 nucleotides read TGTGCCGGGAAATCTTGGCTAGCACCATATGGCAATGAGCAGTTCTTC. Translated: CAGKSWLAPYGNEQFF.

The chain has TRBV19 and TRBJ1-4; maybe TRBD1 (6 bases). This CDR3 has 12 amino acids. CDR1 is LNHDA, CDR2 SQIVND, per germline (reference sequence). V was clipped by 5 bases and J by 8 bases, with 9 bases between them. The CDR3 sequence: CASSVGTEKLFF. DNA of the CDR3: TGTGCCAGTAGTGTCGGGACAGAAAAACTGTTTTTT.

CDR3 sequence (DNA): TGTGCCAGCAGCTTAGCCCCGTCCTCGTACGAGCAGTACTTC. This translates into CASSLAPSSYEQYF. The chain combines TRBV7-8 with TRBJ2-7; D call uncertain. Trimming shortened V by 0 bases and J by 4 bases, and 10 bases separated the two germline ends. This CDR3 region has 14 residues. Germline assignment: CDR1 SGHVS and CDR2 FQNEAQ.

The CDR3 nucleotides are TGTGCCAGCAGCGTAAAACAACAAGGCTACGAGCAGTACTTC. It translates to CASSVKQQGYEQYF. The rearrangement uses TRBV2 and TRBJ2-7, with D unclear. Germline CDR1 and CDR2: SNHLY and FYNNEI. V was clipped by 6 bases and J by 3 bases, with 15 bases between them. The CDR3 spans 14 residues.